These T cell receptor beta chains were read from a single sample in a study of T cells after yellow fever vaccination. TCRdb recomputed calls from the 5' RACE reads with MiXCR, one row per CDR3 protein. The table lists about 310,000 distinct CDR3 sequences, roughly 4% of them singletons. The source was PBMCs, collected on the day of the yellow fever booster vaccination. These receptor sequences come from a man between 18 and 35 years old who received the YFV17D yellow fever vaccine. The CDR3 runs from the conserved cysteine through the conserved F or W. Fields, in order: D gene, V gene, clone size, J gene, CDR3 DNA, CDR3 protein. The D gene is left open where the match is weak. For some rows the clone size is stated as once, few or many, or as a class when expanded; others skip it.

D gene: .
V gene: TRBV12-3/TRBV12-4
clone size: many
J gene: TRBJ1-2
CDR3 DNA: TGTGCCAGCAGTTCGACAGTAGAGGGTGGCTACACCTTC
CDR3 protein: CASSSTVEGGYTF

D gene: TRBD1
V gene: TRBV20-1
clone size: many
J gene: TRBJ1-2
CDR3 DNA: TGCAGTGCTAGAGATCTGGACAGGGTGGAGGGCTACACCTTC
CDR3 protein: CSARDLDRVEGYTF

D gene: TRBD2
V gene: TRBV6-2/TRBV6-3
clone size: few
J gene: TRBJ2-1
CDR3 DNA: TGTGCCAGCAGTTTTACGGCGGGGGGGCGTGAGCAGTTCTTC
CDR3 protein: CASSFTAGGREQFF

D gene: .
V gene: TRBV7-9
clone size: .
J gene: TRBJ1-5
CDR3 DNA: TGTGCCAGCAGCGCCTTGGAGCAGGGGTCGGTAGGGCAGCCCCAGCATTTT
CDR3 protein: CASSALEQGSVGQPQHF

D gene: .
V gene: TRBV4-1
clone size: .
J gene: TRBJ2-1
CDR3 DNA: TGCGCCAGCAGCCAAAGAGACGCAGACTACCTACCCAATGAGCAGTTCTTC
CDR3 protein: CASSQRDADYLPNEQFF

D gene: .
V gene: TRBV5-1
clone size: many
J gene: TRBJ2-1
CDR3 DNA: TGCGCCAGCATGCCCCGGGACGACGGGGATAATGAGCAGTTCTTC
CDR3 protein: CASMPRDDGDNEQFF

D gene: .
V gene: TRBV21-1
clone size: many
J gene: TRBJ1-2
CDR3 DNA: TGTGCCAGCAGCAACATTTGGGGCACCCCACCTAACTATGGCTACACCTTC
CDR3 protein: CASSNIWGTPPNYGYTF

D gene: .
V gene: TRBV20-1
clone size: few
J gene: TRBJ1-4
CDR3 DNA: TGCAGTGCTAGAGATAGGGTTAATGAAAAACTGTTTTTT
CDR3 protein: CSARDRVNEKLFF

D gene: .
V gene: TRBV6-5
clone size: few
J gene: TRBJ2-1
CDR3 DNA: TGTGCCAGCAGTTACGGGGAAAATGAGCAGTTCTTC
CDR3 protein: CASSYGENEQFF

D gene: .
V gene: TRBV3-1
clone size: .
J gene: TRBJ1-2
CDR3 DNA: TGTGCCAGCAGCCAAGGCCAGGGTGTGGCTGGCTACACCTTC
CDR3 protein: CASSQGQGVAGYTF

D gene: .
V gene: TRBV6-2/TRBV6-3
clone size: once
J gene: TRBJ2-2
CDR3 DNA: TGTGCCACCCGCCCCCCCGCCCGGGAGCTGTTTTTT
CDR3 protein: CATRPPARELFF

D gene: TRBD1
V gene: TRBV5-1
clone size: many
J gene: TRBJ1-1
CDR3 DNA: TGCGCCAGCTGTGACAGGGCCATGAACACTGAAGCTTTCTTT
CDR3 protein: CASCDRAMNTEAFF

D gene: .
V gene: TRBV27
clone size: .
J gene: TRBJ2-7
CDR3 DNA: TGTGCCAGCAGTTATAAGGGACGGAACTCCTACGAGCAGTACTTC
CDR3 protein: CASSYKGRNSYEQYF

D gene: .
V gene: TRBV5-1
clone size: few
J gene: TRBJ1-4
CDR3 DNA: TGCGCCAGCAGCTTGGGAGAGGGATCCGTGAGTGAAAAACTGTTTTTT
CDR3 protein: CASSLGEGSVSEKLFF

D gene: .
V gene: TRBV24-1
clone size: few
J gene: TRBJ2-1
CDR3 DNA: TGTGCCACCAGTGATCCCGGGCCTGAGCAGTTCTTC
CDR3 protein: CATSDPGPEQFF

D gene: .
V gene: TRBV6-5
clone size: .
J gene: TRBJ1-6
CDR3 DNA: TGTGCCAGCAGTTACACCCGGGCCTCTTATAATTCACCCCTCCACTTT
CDR3 protein: CASSYTRASYNSPLHF

D gene: .
V gene: TRBV12-3/TRBV12-4
clone size: .
J gene: TRBJ1-1
CDR3 DNA: TGTGCCAGCAGTTTAGAGGGGACCGCTGAAGCTTTCTTT
CDR3 protein: CASSLEGTAEAFF

D gene: .
V gene: TRBV6-5
clone size: few
J gene: TRBJ2-3
CDR3 DNA: TGTGCCAGCAGTTACTCGAGTAGGGGAGATACGCAGTATTTT
CDR3 protein: CASSYSSRGDTQYF

D gene: .
V gene: TRBV12-3/TRBV12-4
clone size: .
J gene: TRBJ2-1
CDR3 DNA: TGTGCCAGCAGTTTAGAGACTCCTGGGAATGAGCAGTTCTTC
CDR3 protein: CASSLETPGNEQFF

D gene: .
V gene: TRBV19
clone size: .
J gene: TRBJ2-1
CDR3 DNA: TGTGCCAGTAGAACAGGGATGGGAGAGCAGTTCTTC
CDR3 protein: CASRTGMGEQFF

D gene: .
V gene: TRBV6-6
clone size: many
J gene: TRBJ2-7
CDR3 DNA: TGTGCCAGCAGTTACTCGACGGCGGTAAGCTCCTACGAGCAGTACTTC
CDR3 protein: CASSYSTAVSSYEQYF

D gene: .
V gene: TRBV3-1
clone size: .
J gene: TRBJ2-2
CDR3 DNA: TGTGCCAGCAGGGGGCGGGACACCGGGGAGCTGGTTTTT
CDR3 protein: CASRGRDTGELVF

D gene: .
V gene: TRBV20-1
clone size: few
J gene: TRBJ1-3
CDR3 DNA: TGCAGTGCGACCACAGGAGACTCTGGAAACACCATATATTTT
CDR3 protein: CSATTGDSGNTIYF

D gene: .
V gene: TRBV5-1
clone size: .
J gene: TRBJ2-3
CDR3 DNA: TGCGCCAGCAGCTTGGTAATCACAGATACGCAGTATTTT
CDR3 protein: CASSLVITDTQYF

D gene: .
V gene: TRBV14
clone size: .
J gene: TRBJ1-1
CDR3 DNA: TGTGCCAGCAGCCAAGTTCATTACCCGAACACTGAAGCTTTCTTT
CDR3 protein: CASSQVHYPNTEAFF

D gene: .
V gene: TRBV4-1
clone size: many
J gene: TRBJ1-5
CDR3 DNA: TGCGCCAGCAGCCAAGAACTAAGACAGGGCAATCAGCCCCAGCATTTT
CDR3 protein: CASSQELRQGNQPQHF

D gene: TRBD2
V gene: TRBV29-1
clone size: many
J gene: TRBJ2-7
CDR3 DNA: TGCAGCGTCTACAGAGCCGCGGGGGGTGAACAGTACTTC
CDR3 protein: CSVYRAAGGEQYF

D gene: .
V gene: TRBV12-3/TRBV12-4
clone size: many
J gene: TRBJ1-2
CDR3 DNA: TGTGCCAGCAAGCTCTATGGAGGCTACACCTTC
CDR3 protein: CASKLYGGYTF

D gene: .
V gene: TRBV29-1
clone size: many
J gene: TRBJ2-5
CDR3 DNA: TGCAGCGTTGGTTGGGGCAGGGAGACCCAGTACTTC
CDR3 protein: CSVGWGRETQYF

D gene: TRBD2
V gene: TRBV29-1
clone size: many
J gene: TRBJ2-1
CDR3 DNA: TGCAGCACTCGCGGGGCTAGCGGGGGGAGATCCTACAGTGAGCAGTTCTTC
CDR3 protein: CSTRGASGGRSYSEQFF

D gene: TRBD2
V gene: TRBV29-1
clone size: few
J gene: TRBJ2-2
CDR3 DNA: TGCAGCGTTGATACTAGCGGGTGGGCCACCGGGGAGCTGTTTTTT
CDR3 protein: CSVDTSGWATGELFF

D gene: TRBD1
V gene: TRBV7-9
clone size: .
J gene: TRBJ2-3
CDR3 DNA: TGTGCCAGCAGCTTAGCGGGACAGGGCACAGATACGCAGTATTTT
CDR3 protein: CASSLAGQGTDTQYF

D gene: .
V gene: TRBV6-5
clone size: few
J gene: TRBJ2-3
CDR3 DNA: TGTGCCAGCAGCTACGACAGGGATCGGGGGACAGATACGCAGTATTTT
CDR3 protein: CASSYDRDRGTDTQYF

D gene: .
V gene: TRBV7-2
clone size: few
J gene: TRBJ1-1
CDR3 DNA: TGTGCCAGCAGCCCGCACACCATGGGCACTGAAGCTTTCTTT
CDR3 protein: CASSPHTMGTEAFF

D gene: TRBD2
V gene: TRBV6-6
clone size: many
J gene: TRBJ2-3
CDR3 DNA: TGTGCCAGCAGCGATTTAGCGGGGGCCTACACAGATACGCAGTATTTT
CDR3 protein: CASSDLAGAYTDTQYF

D gene: .
V gene: TRBV7-8
clone size: many
J gene: TRBJ2-3
CDR3 DNA: TGTGCCAGCAGCTTCTGGGGGTACACAGATACGCAGTATTTT
CDR3 protein: CASSFWGYTDTQYF

D gene: TRBD1
V gene: TRBV5-5
clone size: few
J gene: TRBJ1-2
CDR3 DNA: TGTGCCAGCAGCTTGAGGGACAGGGTCTCCTCTTGGGGCTACACCTTC
CDR3 protein: CASSLRDRVSSWGYTF

D gene: TRBD2
V gene: TRBV12-3/TRBV12-4
clone size: many
J gene: TRBJ2-3
CDR3 DNA: TGTGCCAGCAGGGGACTAGCGGTTAGCACAGATACGCAGTATTTT
CDR3 protein: CASRGLAVSTDTQYF

D gene: TRBD1
V gene: TRBV5-4
clone size: many
J gene: TRBJ1-1
CDR3 DNA: TGTGCCAGCAGCTTGAACAGGGGCGCGAACACTGAAGCTTTCTTT
CDR3 protein: CASSLNRGANTEAFF

D gene: .
V gene: TRBV7-9
clone size: many
J gene: TRBJ2-7
CDR3 DNA: TGTGCCAGCAGCTTTCCTAACTTCTTGCCGGGGCTAGGCGAGCAGTACTTC
CDR3 protein: CASSFPNFLPGLGEQYF

D gene: TRBD2
V gene: TRBV12-3/TRBV12-4
clone size: few
J gene: TRBJ2-3
CDR3 DNA: TGTGCCAGCACCCGACTAGCGGGGGTCCATCTCACAGATACGCAGTATTTT
CDR3 protein: CASTRLAGVHLTDTQYF

D gene: .
V gene: TRBV7-2
clone size: many
J gene: TRBJ1-5
CDR3 DNA: TGTGCCAGCAGCTTTAGCAGTTCCGTTGAAAGCAATCAGCCCCAGCATTTT
CDR3 protein: CASSFSSSVESNQPQHF

D gene: .
V gene: TRBV12-3/TRBV12-4
clone size: many
J gene: TRBJ2-5
CDR3 DNA: TGTGCCAGCAGTGAGGTGGAGACCCAGTACTTC
CDR3 protein: CASSEVETQYF

D gene: .
V gene: TRBV4-2
clone size: few
J gene: TRBJ1-6
CDR3 DNA: TGTGCCAGCAGCCCGCGCCAGGGAGGTAATTCACCCCTCCACTTT
CDR3 protein: CASSPRQGGNSPLHF

D gene: .
V gene: TRBV27
clone size: few
J gene: TRBJ2-3
CDR3 DNA: TGTGCCAGCAGTTATCGGTGGACAGATACGCAGTATTTT
CDR3 protein: CASSYRWTDTQYF

D gene: .
V gene: TRBV6-2/TRBV6-3
clone size: many
J gene: TRBJ2-3
CDR3 DNA: TGTGCCAGCAGTTACCCAGATACGCAGTATTTT
CDR3 protein: CASSYPDTQYF

D gene: .
V gene: TRBV10-2
clone size: .
J gene: TRBJ1-5
CDR3 DNA: TGCGCCAGCAAACCCTTCGGGGGGAATCAGCCCCAGCATTTT
CDR3 protein: CASKPFGGNQPQHF

D gene: .
V gene: TRBV5-4
clone size: few
J gene: TRBJ2-6
CDR3 DNA: TGTGCCAGCAGCGCCCTCTCTGGGGCCAACGTCCTGACTTTC
CDR3 protein: CASSALSGANVLTF

D gene: TRBD2
V gene: TRBV10-3
clone size: many
J gene: TRBJ2-1
CDR3 DNA: TGTGCCATCGGGTCCACTAGCGAGTCCTACAATGAGCAGTTCTTC
CDR3 protein: CAIGSTSESYNEQFF

D gene: .
V gene: TRBV5-1
clone size: few
J gene: TRBJ2-5
CDR3 DNA: TGCGCCAGCAGCTTCGGCTCCCCTCAAGAGACCCAGTACTTC
CDR3 protein: CASSFGSPQETQYF

D gene: .
V gene: TRBV6-2/TRBV6-3
clone size: few
J gene: TRBJ1-5
CDR3 DNA: TGTGCCAGCAGTTACACTCTAATTCCGGGTCAACGGGACTTTTTT
CDR3 protein: CASSYTLIPGQRDFF

D gene: TRBD1
V gene: TRBV5-4
clone size: .
J gene: TRBJ1-4
CDR3 DNA: TGTGCCAGCAGCTCCTCAGGGGGGGCTGAAAAACTGTTTTTT
CDR3 protein: CASSSSGGAEKLFF

D gene: .
V gene: TRBV6-1
clone size: few
J gene: TRBJ2-7
CDR3 DNA: TGTGCCAGCAGCCTTACATCAGGGGCGTACGAGCAGTACTTC
CDR3 protein: CASSLTSGAYEQYF

D gene: TRBD1
V gene: TRBV5-1
clone size: many
J gene: TRBJ1-2
CDR3 DNA: TGCGCCAGCAGCTTGGGAGGCGGGACAGTCGGCTATGGCTACACCTTC
CDR3 protein: CASSLGGGTVGYGYTF

D gene: .
V gene: TRBV5-1
clone size: few
J gene: TRBJ1-1
CDR3 DNA: TGCGCCAGCAGCCCGGACAAACGTGACGCTGAAGCTTTCTTT
CDR3 protein: CASSPDKRDAEAFF

D gene: .
V gene: TRBV18
clone size: many
J gene: TRBJ1-1
CDR3 DNA: TGTGCCAGCTCACCACCGTCGCTGAACACTGAAGCTTTCTTT
CDR3 protein: CASSPPSLNTEAFF

D gene: TRBD2
V gene: TRBV7-2
clone size: many
J gene: TRBJ2-3
CDR3 DNA: TGTGCCAGCCATAGCGGGGGGCACGATACGCAGTATTTT
CDR3 protein: CASHSGGHDTQYF